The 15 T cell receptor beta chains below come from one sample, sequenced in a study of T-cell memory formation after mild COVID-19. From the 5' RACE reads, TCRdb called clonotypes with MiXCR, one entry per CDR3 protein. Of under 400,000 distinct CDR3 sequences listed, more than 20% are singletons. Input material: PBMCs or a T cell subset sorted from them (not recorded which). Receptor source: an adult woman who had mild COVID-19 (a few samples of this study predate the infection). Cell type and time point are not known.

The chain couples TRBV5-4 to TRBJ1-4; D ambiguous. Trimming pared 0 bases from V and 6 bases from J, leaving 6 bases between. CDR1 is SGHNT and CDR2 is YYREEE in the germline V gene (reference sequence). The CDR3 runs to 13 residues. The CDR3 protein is CASSLEWDEKLFF. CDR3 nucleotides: TGTGCCAGCAGCTTGGAATGGGATGAAAAACTGTTTTTT.

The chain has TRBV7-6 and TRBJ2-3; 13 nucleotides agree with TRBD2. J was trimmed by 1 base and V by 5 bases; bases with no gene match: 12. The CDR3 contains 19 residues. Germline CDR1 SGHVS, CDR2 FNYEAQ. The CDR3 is CASSPRPLAGGQGTDTQYF. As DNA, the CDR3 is TGTGCCAGCAGCCCCCGGCCACTAGCGGGGGGGCAGGGCACAGATACGCAGTATTTT.

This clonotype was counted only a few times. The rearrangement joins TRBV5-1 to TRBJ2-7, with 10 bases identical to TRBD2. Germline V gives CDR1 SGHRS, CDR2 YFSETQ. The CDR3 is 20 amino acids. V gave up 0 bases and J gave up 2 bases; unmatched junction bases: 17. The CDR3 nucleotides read TGCGCCAGCAGCTTGGGGTGGCATAGCGGGGGGCCAACCAACGCCTACGAGCAGTACTTC. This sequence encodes CASSLGWHSGGPTNAYEQYF.

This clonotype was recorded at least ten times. The CDR3: CASSPDSNYGYTF. CDR3 nucleotides: TGTGCCAGCAGCCCGGACAGTAACTATGGCTACACCTTC. This chain joins TRBV2 and TRBJ1-2; maybe TRBD1 (6 bases). Trimming removed 6 bases at V and 1 base at J, with 9 bases between. The CDR3 is made up of 13 amino acids. CDR1 is SNHLY and CDR2 is FYNNEI in the germline V gene.

The DNA of the CDR3 is TGTGCCAGCAGCAAAAAAGAAGAGGTTGAAAAACTGTTTTTT. It encodes CASSKKEEVEKLFF. This chain uses TRBV5-4 with TRBJ1-4; D remains ambiguous. This CDR3 is built from 14 residues. The V gene's germline CDR1 is SGHNT and CDR2 YYREEE (reference sequence). V gave up 4 bases and J gave up 7 bases, with 14 bases separating them.

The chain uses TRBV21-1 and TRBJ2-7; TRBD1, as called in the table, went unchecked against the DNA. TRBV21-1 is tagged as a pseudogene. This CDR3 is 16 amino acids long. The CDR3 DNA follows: TGTGCCAGCAGAAAAAGCCCAAGACAGGAGGGCTACGAGCAGTACTTC. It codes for CASRKSPRQEGYEQYF.

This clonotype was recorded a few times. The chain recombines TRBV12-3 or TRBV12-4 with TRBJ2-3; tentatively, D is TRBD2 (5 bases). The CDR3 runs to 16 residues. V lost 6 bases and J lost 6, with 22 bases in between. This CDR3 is CASSSQPGNTADTQYF. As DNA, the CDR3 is TGTGCCAGCAGCTCCCAGCCGGGGAACACGGCGGATACGCAGTATTTT.

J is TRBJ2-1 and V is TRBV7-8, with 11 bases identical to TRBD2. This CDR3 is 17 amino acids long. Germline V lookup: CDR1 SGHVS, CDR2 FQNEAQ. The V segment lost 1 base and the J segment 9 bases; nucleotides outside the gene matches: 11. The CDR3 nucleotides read TGTGCCAGCAGCTTAGGGCCCCCTAGCGGGGGGAGGGTTGAGCAGTTCTTC. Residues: CASSLGPPSGGRVEQFF.

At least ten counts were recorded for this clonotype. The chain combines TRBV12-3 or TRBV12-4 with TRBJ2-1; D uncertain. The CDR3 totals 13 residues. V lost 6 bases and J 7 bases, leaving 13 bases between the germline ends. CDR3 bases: TGTGCCAGCAGACCCCTAGGCGAGAATGAGCAGTTCTTC. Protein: CASRPLGENEQFF.

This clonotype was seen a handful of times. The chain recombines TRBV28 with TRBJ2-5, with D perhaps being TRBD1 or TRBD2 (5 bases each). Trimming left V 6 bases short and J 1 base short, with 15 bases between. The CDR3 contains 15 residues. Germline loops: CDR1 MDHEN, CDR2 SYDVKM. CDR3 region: CASSPGRIIQETQYF. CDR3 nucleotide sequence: TGTGCCAGCAGCCCGGGACGGATCATCCAAGAGACCCAGTACTTC.

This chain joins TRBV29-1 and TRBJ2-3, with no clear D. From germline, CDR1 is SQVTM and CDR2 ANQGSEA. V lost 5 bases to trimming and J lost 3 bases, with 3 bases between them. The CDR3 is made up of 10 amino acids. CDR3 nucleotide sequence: TGCAGCGTTACGACAGATACGCAGTATTTT. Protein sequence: CSVTTDTQYF.

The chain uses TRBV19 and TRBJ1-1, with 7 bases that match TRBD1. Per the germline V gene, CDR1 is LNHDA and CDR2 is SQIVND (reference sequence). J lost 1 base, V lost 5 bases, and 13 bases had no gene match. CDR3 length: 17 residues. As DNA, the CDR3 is TGTGCCAGTAGTGTCTCACTACAGGGGATCGAGAACACTGAAGCTTTCTTT. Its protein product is CASSVSLQGIENTEAFF.

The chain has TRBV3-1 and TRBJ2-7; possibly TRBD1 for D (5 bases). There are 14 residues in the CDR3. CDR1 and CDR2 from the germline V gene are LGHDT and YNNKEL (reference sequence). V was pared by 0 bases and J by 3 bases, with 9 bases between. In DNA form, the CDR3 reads TGTGCCAGCAGCCAAGAAGGCAGGGACTACGAGCAGTACTTC. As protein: CASSQEGRDYEQYF.

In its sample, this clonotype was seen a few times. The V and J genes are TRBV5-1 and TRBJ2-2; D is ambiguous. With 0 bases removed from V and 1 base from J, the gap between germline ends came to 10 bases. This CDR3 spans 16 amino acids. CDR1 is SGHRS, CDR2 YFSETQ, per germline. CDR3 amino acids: CASSLAAAVNTGELFF. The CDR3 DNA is TGCGCCAGCAGCTTGGCCGCGGCGGTGAACACCGGGGAGCTGTTTTTT.

CDR3 residues: CASSQSRKGTSTDTQYF. CDR3 DNA: TGCGCCAGCAGCCAGTCCAGGAAGGGAACCAGCACAGATACGCAGTATTTT. This chain joins TRBV4-3 and TRBJ2-3; the D is unclear. Deletions cut 3 bases from V and 0 bases from J, with 16 bases between. This CDR3 is 17 amino acids long. Per germline, CDR1 LGHNA and CDR2 YSLEER.